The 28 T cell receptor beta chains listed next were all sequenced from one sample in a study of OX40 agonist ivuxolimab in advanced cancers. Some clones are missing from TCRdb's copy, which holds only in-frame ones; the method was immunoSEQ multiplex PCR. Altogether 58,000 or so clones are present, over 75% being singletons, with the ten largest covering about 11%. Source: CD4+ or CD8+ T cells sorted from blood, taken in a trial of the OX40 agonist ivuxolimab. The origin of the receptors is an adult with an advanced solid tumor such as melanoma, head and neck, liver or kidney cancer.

CDR3 sequence: CASSFAKLWDIQYF. The CDR3 DNA sequence: TGTGCCAGTAGTTTTGCCAAACTTTGGGACATTCAGTACTTC. V gene TRBV19 combines with J gene TRBJ2-4; D unresolved. Between the trimmed V and J ends, which lost 5 bases and 8 bases, there was a span of 16 bases. There are 14 residues in the CDR3. Germline values: CDR1 LNHDA, CDR2 SQIVND (reference sequence).

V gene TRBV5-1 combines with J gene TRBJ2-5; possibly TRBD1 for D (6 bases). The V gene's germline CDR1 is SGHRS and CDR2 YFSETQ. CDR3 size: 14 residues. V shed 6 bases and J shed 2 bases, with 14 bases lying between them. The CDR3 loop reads CASTGNTGQETQYF. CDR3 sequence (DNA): TGCGCCAGCACCGGCAACACAGGGCAAGAGACCCAGTACTTC.

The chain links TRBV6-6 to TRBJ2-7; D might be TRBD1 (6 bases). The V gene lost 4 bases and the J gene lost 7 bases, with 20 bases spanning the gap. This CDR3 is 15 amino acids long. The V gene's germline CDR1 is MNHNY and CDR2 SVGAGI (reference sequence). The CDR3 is CASSSGQRPVGEQYF. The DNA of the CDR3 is TGTGCCAGCAGTTCCGGACAGAGACCGGTGGGTGAGCAGTACTTC.

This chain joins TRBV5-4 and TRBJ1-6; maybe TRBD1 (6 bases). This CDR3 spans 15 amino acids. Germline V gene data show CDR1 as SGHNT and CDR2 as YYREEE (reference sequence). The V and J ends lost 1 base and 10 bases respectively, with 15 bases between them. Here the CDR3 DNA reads TGTGCCAGCAGCTTGACGGGGGGGGCGGAATCACCCCTCCACTTT. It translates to CASSLTGGAESPLHF.

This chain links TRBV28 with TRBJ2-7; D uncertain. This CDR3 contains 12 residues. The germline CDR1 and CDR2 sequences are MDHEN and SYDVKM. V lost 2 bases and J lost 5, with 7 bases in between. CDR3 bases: TGTGCCAGCAGTTTAGGGTTCCACGAGCAGTACTTC. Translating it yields CASSLGFHEQYF.

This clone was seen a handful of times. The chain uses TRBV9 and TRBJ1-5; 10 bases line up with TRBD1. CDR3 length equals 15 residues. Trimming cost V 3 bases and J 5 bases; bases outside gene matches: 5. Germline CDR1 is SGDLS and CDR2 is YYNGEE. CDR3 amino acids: CASSAGTGDYQPQHF. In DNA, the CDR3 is TGTGCCAGCAGCGCCGGGACAGGGGATTATCAGCCCCAGCATTTT.

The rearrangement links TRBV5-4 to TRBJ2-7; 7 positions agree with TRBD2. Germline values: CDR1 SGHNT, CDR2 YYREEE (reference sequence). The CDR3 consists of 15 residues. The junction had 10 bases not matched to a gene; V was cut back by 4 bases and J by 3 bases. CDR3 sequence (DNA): TGTGCCAGCAGCCCCTATCTAGCGGAGATCTACGAGCAGTACTTC. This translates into CASSPYLAEIYEQYF.

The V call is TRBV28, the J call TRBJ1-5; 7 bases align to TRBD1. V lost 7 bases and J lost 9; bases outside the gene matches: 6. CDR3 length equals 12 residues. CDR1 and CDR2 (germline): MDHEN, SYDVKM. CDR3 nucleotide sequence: TGTGCCAGCACTACAGGGGAGGGGCCCCAGCATTTT. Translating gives CASTTGEGPQHF.

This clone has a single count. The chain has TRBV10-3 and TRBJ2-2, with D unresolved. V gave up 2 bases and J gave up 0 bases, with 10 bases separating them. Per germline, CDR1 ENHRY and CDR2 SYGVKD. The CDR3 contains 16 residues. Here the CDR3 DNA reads TGTGCCATCAGTGAGACGCAGGCAACGAACACCGGGGAGCTGTTTTTT. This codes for CAISETQATNTGELFF.

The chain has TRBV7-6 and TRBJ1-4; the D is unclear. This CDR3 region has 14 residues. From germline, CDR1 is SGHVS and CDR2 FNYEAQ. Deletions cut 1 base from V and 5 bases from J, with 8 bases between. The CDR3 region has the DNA TGTGCCAGCAGCTTAGGCGCCGGGAATGAAAAACTGTTTTTT. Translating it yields CASSLGAGNEKLFF.

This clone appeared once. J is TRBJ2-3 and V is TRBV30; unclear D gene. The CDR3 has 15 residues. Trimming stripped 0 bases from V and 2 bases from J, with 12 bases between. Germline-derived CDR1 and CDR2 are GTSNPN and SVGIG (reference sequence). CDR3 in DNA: TGTGCCTGGAGTGTATCCTCCTCCGCCACAGATACGCAGTATTTT. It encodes CAWSVSSSATDTQYF.

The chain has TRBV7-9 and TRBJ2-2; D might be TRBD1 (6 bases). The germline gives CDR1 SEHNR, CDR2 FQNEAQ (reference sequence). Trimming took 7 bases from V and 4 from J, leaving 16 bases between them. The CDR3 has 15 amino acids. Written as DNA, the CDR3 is TGTGCCAGCATTAGGCAGGGGTCAACCACCGGGGAGCTGTTTTTT. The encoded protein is CASIRQGSTTGELFF.

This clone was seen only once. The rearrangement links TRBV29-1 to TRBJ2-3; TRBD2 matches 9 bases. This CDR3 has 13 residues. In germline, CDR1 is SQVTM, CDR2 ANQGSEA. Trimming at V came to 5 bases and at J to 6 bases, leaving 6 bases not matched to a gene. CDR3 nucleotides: TGCAGCGTTCAAAGCGGGGGGTCGGATACGCAGTATTTT. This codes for CSVQSGGSDTQYF.

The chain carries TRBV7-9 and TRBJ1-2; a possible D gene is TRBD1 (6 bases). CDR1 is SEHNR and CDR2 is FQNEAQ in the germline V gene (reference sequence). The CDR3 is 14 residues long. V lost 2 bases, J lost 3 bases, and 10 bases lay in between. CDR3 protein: CASSLTNRDYGYTF. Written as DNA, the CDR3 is TGTGCCAGCAGCTTAACCAACAGGGACTATGGCTACACCTTC.

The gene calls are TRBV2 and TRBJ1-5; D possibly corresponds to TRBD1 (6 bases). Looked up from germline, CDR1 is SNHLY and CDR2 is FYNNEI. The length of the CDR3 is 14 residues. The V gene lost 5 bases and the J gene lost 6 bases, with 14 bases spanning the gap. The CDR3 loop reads CASSNRVGSQPQHF. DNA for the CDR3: TGTGCCAGCAGTAACAGGGTGGGGAGTCAGCCCCAGCATTTT.

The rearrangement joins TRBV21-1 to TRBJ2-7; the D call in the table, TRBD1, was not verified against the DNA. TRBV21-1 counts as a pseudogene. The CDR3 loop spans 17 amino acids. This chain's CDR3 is CASSKDRTGIGTYEQYF. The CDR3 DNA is TGTGCCAGCAGCAAAGACCGGACAGGGATCGGGACCTACGAGCAGTACTTC.

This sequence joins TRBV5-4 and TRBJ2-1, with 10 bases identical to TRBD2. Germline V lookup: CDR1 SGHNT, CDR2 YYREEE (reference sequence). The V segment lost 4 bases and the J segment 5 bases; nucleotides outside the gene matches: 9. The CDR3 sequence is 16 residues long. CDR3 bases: TGTGCCAGCAGCCCCGGCGGGACTAGCGCAAACAATGAGCAGTTCTTC. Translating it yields CASSPGGTSANNEQFF.

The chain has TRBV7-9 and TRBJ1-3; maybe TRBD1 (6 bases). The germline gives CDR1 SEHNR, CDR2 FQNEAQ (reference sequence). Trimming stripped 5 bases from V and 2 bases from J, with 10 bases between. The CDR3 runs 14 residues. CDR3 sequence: CASSPGEPGNTIYF. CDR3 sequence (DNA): TGTGCCAGCAGCCCAGGGGAACCTGGAAACACCATATATTTT.

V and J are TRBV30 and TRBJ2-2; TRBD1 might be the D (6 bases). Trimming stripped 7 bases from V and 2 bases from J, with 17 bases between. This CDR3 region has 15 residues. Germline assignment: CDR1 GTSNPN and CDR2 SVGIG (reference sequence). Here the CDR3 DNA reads TGTGCCTCTTCCTCGGGACACAGCAACACCGGGGAGCTGTTTTTT. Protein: CASSSGHSNTGELFF.

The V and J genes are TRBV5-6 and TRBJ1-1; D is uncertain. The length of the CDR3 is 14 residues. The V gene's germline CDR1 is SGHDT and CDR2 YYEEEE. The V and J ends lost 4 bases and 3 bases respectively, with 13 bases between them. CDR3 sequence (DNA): TGTGCCAGCAGCAACGGCGGAGAGTACACTGAAGCTTTCTTT. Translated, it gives CASSNGGEYTEAFF.

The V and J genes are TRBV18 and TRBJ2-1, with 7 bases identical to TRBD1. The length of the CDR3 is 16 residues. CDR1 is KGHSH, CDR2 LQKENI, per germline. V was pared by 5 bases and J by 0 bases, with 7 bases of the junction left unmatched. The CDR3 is CASSIRTGPSYNEQFF. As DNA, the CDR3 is TGTGCCAGCTCAATCAGGACAGGACCCTCCTACAATGAGCAGTTCTTC.

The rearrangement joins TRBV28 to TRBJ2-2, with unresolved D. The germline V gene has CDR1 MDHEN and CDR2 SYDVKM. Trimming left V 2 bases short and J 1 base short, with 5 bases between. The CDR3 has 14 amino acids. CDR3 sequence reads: CASSLEQNTGELFF. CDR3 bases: TGTGCCAGCAGTTTAGAACAGAACACCGGGGAGCTGTTTTTT.

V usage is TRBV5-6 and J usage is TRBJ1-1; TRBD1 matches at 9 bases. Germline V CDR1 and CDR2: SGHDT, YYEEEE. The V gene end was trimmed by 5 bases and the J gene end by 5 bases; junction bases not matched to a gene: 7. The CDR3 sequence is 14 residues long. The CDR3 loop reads CASRRGQGRTEAFF. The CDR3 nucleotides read TGTGCCAGCAGGAGGGGACAGGGAAGAACTGAAGCTTTCTTT.

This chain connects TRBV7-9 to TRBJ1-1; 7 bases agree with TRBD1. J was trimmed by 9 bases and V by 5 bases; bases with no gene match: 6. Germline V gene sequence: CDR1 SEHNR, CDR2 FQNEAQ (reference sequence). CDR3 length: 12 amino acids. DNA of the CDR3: TGTGCCAGCAGCGCCGACAGGGCCAAAGCTTTCTTT. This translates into CASSADRAKAFF.

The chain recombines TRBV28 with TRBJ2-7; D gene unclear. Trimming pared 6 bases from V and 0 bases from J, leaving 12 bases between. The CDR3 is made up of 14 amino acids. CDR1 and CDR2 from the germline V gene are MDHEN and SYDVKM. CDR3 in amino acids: CASSVTAPSYEQYF. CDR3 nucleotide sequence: TGTGCCAGCAGCGTGACGGCCCCCTCCTACGAGCAGTACTTC.

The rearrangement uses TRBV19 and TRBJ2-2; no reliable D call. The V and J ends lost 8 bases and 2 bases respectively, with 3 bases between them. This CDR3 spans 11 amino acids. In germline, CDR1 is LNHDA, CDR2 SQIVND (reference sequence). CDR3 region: CASGNTGELFF. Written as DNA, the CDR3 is TGTGCCAGTGGCAACACCGGGGAGCTGTTTTTT.

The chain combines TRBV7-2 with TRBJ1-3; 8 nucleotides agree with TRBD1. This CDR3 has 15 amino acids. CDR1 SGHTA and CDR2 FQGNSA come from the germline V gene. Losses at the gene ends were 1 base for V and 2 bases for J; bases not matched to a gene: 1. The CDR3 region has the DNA TGTGCCAGCAGCTTAGACAGGGGGACTGGAAACACCATATATTTT. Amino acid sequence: CASSLDRGTGNTIYF.

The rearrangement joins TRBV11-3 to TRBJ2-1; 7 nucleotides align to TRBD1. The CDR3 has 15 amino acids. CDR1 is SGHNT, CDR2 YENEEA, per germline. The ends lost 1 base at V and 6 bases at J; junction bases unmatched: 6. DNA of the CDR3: TGTGCCAGCAGCTTAGGACCAACAGGGGCCAATGAGCAGTTCTTC. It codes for CASSLGPTGANEQFF.